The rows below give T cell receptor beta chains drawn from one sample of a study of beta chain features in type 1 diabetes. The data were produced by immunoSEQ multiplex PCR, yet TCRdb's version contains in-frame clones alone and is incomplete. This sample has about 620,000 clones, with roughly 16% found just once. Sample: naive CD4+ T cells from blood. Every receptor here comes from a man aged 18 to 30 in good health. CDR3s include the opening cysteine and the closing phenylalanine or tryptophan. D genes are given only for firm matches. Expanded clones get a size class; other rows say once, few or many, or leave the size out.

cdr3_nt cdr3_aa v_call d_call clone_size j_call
TGTGCCAGCAGCTTAGACTACGAGCAGTACTTC CASSLDYEQYF TRBV7-8 - - TRBJ2-7
TGTGCCAGCAGCGCGACAGGGGGCAAGAACAATGAGCAGTTCTTC CASSATGGKNNEQFF TRBV5-4 TRBD1 few TRBJ2-1
TGCGCCAGCAGCGCAGGGGATCTGAACACTGAAGCTTTCTTT CASSAGDLNTEAFF TRBV5-1 - - TRBJ1-1
TGTGCCAGCAGCCCCCCGGCCCAAGAGACCCAGTACTTC CASSPPAQETQYF TRBV6-6 - - TRBJ2-5
TGTGCCAGCAGCATAGGTGTGGGCTGGGACACAGATACGCAGTATTTT CASSIGVGWDTDTQYF TRBV9 - few TRBJ2-3
TGTGCCAGCTCACCGAGTACTAGCGGGGCCTACGAGCAGTACTTC CASSPSTSGAYEQYF TRBV18 TRBD2 few TRBJ2-7
TGTGCCAGCAGCCGAGGGACAGTTAGCACAGATACGCAGTATTTT CASSRGTVSTDTQYF TRBV5-6 TRBD1 few TRBJ2-3
TGTGCCAGCAAACTAGCGGGAGTTGGAGAGACCCAGTACTTC CASKLAGVGETQYF TRBV27 TRBD2 few TRBJ2-5
TGTGCCAGCAGCTCCCTCCTAGCGGGGGCAACCGGGGAGCTGTTTTTT CASSSLLAGATGELFF TRBV7-2 TRBD2 few TRBJ2-2
TGCGCCAGCAGCCAAGATCCGGGGCGGAACACTGAAGCTTTCTTT CASSQDPGRNTEAFF TRBV4-1 - few TRBJ1-1
TGTGCCAGTAGTAAGGGAGAGTCTCCCTACAATGAGCAGTTCTTC CASSKGESPYNEQFF TRBV19 - - TRBJ2-1
TGTGCCAGCAGCCCCCAGGGGTTCTCCAATGAAGCTTTCTTT CASSPQGFSNEAFF TRBV7-9 - few TRBJ1-1
TGTGCCAGCAGCGTAGAGGGATTAGGGAATGGCTACACCTTC CASSVEGLGNGYTF TRBV9 - few TRBJ1-2
TGTGCCAGCAGGATACAGGGAAACTATGGCTACACCTTC CASRIQGNYGYTF TRBV6-5 - few TRBJ1-2
TGCAGCGTTGGCAGGGTCGTAGGGAACACTGAAGCTTTCTTT CSVGRVVGNTEAFF TRBV29-1 - - TRBJ1-1
TGTGCCTGGAGTGTGGGGGTTAGAACCTCTGGAAACACCATATATTTT CAWSVGVRTSGNTIYF TRBV30 - few TRBJ1-3
TGTGCCAGCAGCCCCGGCCCTAGCTTCGGAAGGGAGACCCAGTACTTC CASSPGPSFGRETQYF TRBV7-2 - few TRBJ2-5
TGTGCCAGCAGCCACGGGGAGTGGGAGTCCTACAATGAGCAGTTCTTC CASSHGEWESYNEQFF TRBV4-2 - - TRBJ2-1
TGTGCCATCACCCCGACTAGCGGGAGCTACGAGCAGTACTTC CAITPTSGSYEQYF TRBV10-3 TRBD2 - TRBJ2-7
TGTGCCAGCAGAAAAGGACCAGGGAGCTCCTACAATGAGCAGTTCTTC CASRKGPGSSYNEQFF TRBV5-4 - few TRBJ2-1
TGTGCCAGCAGGGAATTCGACACCCTCTACGAGCAGTACTTC CASREFDTLYEQYF TRBV2 - - TRBJ2-7
TGTGCCAGCAATACATGGGACAGCCCCTATGGCTACACCTTC CASNTWDSPYGYTF TRBV9 TRBD1 - TRBJ1-2
TGTGCCAGCCTAAAAGGGGGGACCAATAGCAATCAGCCCCAGCATTTT CASLKGGTNSNQPQHF TRBV18 - - TRBJ1-5
TGTGCCTGGCGTTTTTCGGGGGGCTCTGGAAACACCATATATTTT CAWRFSGGSGNTIYF TRBV30 - few TRBJ1-3
TGTGCCAGCATGCCTGGGGGAGCGGTATTCTATGGCTACACCTTC CASMPGGAVFYGYTF TRBV6-5 - - TRBJ1-2
TGTGCCAGCAGCGTAGGCACTATGGACGGCTCTGGAAACACCATATATTTT CASSVGTMDGSGNTIYF TRBV9 - few TRBJ1-3
TGTGCCAGCAGCTTAGTAGGGGGCGGCCATGGCTACACCTTC CASSLVGGGHGYTF TRBV7-2 TRBD1 few TRBJ1-2
TGTGCCAGCAGTGAACTGGGAACCGGGGGCTACACCTTC CASSELGTGGYTF TRBV2 - - TRBJ1-2
TGCGCCAGCAGCAACCTAGCGGGGGGGCTGGACAATGAGCAGTTCTTC CASSNLAGGLDNEQFF TRBV5-1 TRBD2 - TRBJ2-1
TGTGCCAGCAGTCCAGGATACAGGGGCGAAGCTTTCTTT CASSPGYRGEAFF TRBV25-1 TRBD1 few TRBJ1-1
TGCGCCAGCAGCTTGGCCCGGGGGGGCCTAACCAATGAGCAGTTCTTC CASSLARGGLTNEQFF TRBV5-1 TRBD2 - TRBJ2-1
TGCGCCAGCAGCCAAGGGACGGGGAGAGAGACCCAGTACTTC CASSQGTGRETQYF TRBV4-3 - few TRBJ2-5
TGTGCCAGTAGTACACCCGGGACTCCAGGGGAGACCCAGTACTTC CASSTPGTPGETQYF TRBV19 - - TRBJ2-5
TGTGCCAGCAGTTTAAGCCCGGGAGGAGTAGGCTACACCTTC CASSLSPGGVGYTF TRBV28 - - TRBJ1-2
TGCGCCAGCAGTCAATCGAGCAGGTCTAACTATGGCTACACCTTC CASSQSSRSNYGYTF TRBV23-1 - - TRBJ1-2
TGTGCCAGCTCACCCAAGACCGGGACTAGCGGACCCGAGCAGTACTTC CASSPKTGTSGPEQYF TRBV18 TRBD2 - TRBJ2-7
TGCAGCGTTGTACGGCAGCGGGGGGCCTACGAGCAGTACTTC CSVVRQRGAYEQYF TRBV29-1 TRBD2 few TRBJ2-7
TGCGCCAGCTCCCGGGACCCAACGACCGAGCAGTACTTC CASSRDPTTEQYF TRBV5-1 - - TRBJ2-7
TGCAGCGTTGAACGGGCCACTAACTATGGCTACACCTTC CSVERATNYGYTF TRBV29-1 - - TRBJ1-2
TGTGCCAGCACTAGCGGGGGGGCGCCAGATACGCAGTATTTT CASTSGGAPDTQYF TRBV10-3 TRBD2 few TRBJ2-3
TGTGCCAGCAGCTTGGTGGGTAGCGGGACATACAATGAGCAGTTCTTC CASSLVGSGTYNEQFF TRBV5-6 TRBD2 - TRBJ2-1
TGTGCCAGCAGTACCCGGGCCACGGTCCGAGAGACCCAGTACTTC CASSTRATVRETQYF TRBV6-5 - - TRBJ2-5
TGTGCCAGTAGCGACAGGGAGGGTCCCTACGAGCAGTACTTC CASSDREGPYEQYF TRBV19 - - TRBJ2-7
TGTGCCAGCAGTTTAGACGTTTTTGGGTATGGCTACACCTTC CASSLDVFGYGYTF TRBV28 - - TRBJ1-2
TGTGCCAGCAGCCACGTTGCGGGGGCTAGGGTTGAGACCCAGTACTTC CASSHVAGARVETQYF TRBV5-4 - - TRBJ2-5
TGTGCCAGCAGCGGGACTCCTAATGAAAAACTGTTTTTT CASSGTPNEKLFF TRBV2 - - TRBJ1-4
TGTGCCAGCAGCCCAGGCCAAGAGACCCAGTACTTC CASSPGQETQYF TRBV5-4 - - TRBJ2-5
TGTGCCAGCAGTGAGCCAGGGAAAAACATTCAGTACTTC CASSEPGKNIQYF TRBV25-1 - few TRBJ2-4
TGCAGCTCCCGGGGGCTAGCGGGGGTAGAGACCCAGTACTTC CSSRGLAGVETQYF TRBV29-1 TRBD2 - TRBJ2-5
TGTGCCAGCAGTTACGGGACCGGGGAGCTGTTTTTT CASSYGTGELFF TRBV6-5 - few TRBJ2-2
TGTGCCAGCACCCCCCTCGGGGGGACGAACACCGGGGAGCTGTTTTTT CASTPLGGTNTGELFF TRBV7-9 TRBD2 few TRBJ2-2
TGTGCCAGCAGCCTCTCAAGGATGCGGGGAAGTAGCTCTGGGGCCAACGTCCTGACTTTC CASSLSRMRGSSSGANVLTF TRBV14 - - TRBJ2-6
TGTGCCAGCAGGCCCGGGACACCGAGGGGTGGCTACACCTTC CASRPGTPRGGYTF TRBV14 - few TRBJ1-2
TGTGCCAGCAGTGACCCCGGGACACTCGGCTCCTACAATGAGCAGTTCTTC CASSDPGTLGSYNEQFF TRBV6-4 - few TRBJ2-1
TGTGCCAGCTCGGGGGACAGGGAAGAAGCTTTCTTT CASSGDREEAFF TRBV2 TRBD1 - TRBJ1-1
TGTGCCAGCAGCCAAGATCCCACCGGGGGAGGGTCACCCCTCCACTTT CASSQDPTGGGSPLHF TRBV14 - - TRBJ1-6
TGTGCCAGCAGTCGGGGTAGGCAGCTTAAAAATAGCACAGATACGCAGTATTTT CASSRGRQLKNSTDTQYF TRBV27 - - TRBJ2-3
TGTGCCAGCGGGGGCTACTACAATGAGCAGTTCTTC CASGGYYNEQFF TRBV28 - few TRBJ2-1
TGTGCCAGTAGTATAGGACAGGGGTTCCCTGAAGCTTTCTTT CASSIGQGFPEAFF TRBV19 TRBD1 - TRBJ1-1
TGTGCCAGCAGCCCCACTAGCGGGAGGGTCGTAGGTAAAGATACGCAGTATTTT CASSPTSGRVVGKDTQYF TRBV27 TRBD2 - TRBJ2-3